This T cell receptor beta chain was observed in a study of T cell repertoires in cytomegalovirus infection. At the level of the study: Both CMV infection and a matching HLA type were indicated by public TCR beta signatures.

This clonotype was counted many times. What it binds is unknown. MiXCR, applied by TCRdb to the reads, yields one record per CDR3 protein. The sample holds some 150,000 distinct CDR3 sequences, 23% seen once. The germline V gene has CDR1 SGHTA and CDR2 FQGTGA. This CDR3 spans 12 amino acids. Unmatched junction bases numbered 4, after V lost 5 bases and J lost 8 bases. Study-wide points: HLA-C-restricted CMV clonotypes gave the most frequent clonotype in two of eight donors. Individuals carrying CMV plus the relevant HLA were identified by cumulative frequency of public TCR beta families.

Sequenced input: PBMCs. The V call is TRBV7-3, the J call TRBJ1-2; TRBD1 matches at 8 bases. The sequence came from a human donor in good health (CMV status not recorded). Some clones in this sample may be carry-over from other donors' samples. Written as DNA, the CDR3 is TGTGCCAGCAGCCGGGACAGGTGGGGCTACACCTTC. Translation gives CASSRDRWGYTF. The entire variable domain, with the rest obtained from reference TRBV7-3 and TRBJ1-2, is as follows: GAGVSQTPSNKVTEKGKYVELRCDPISGHTALYWYRQSLGQGPEFLIYFQGTGAADDSGLPNDRFFAVRPEGSVSTLKIQRTERGDSAVYLCASSRDRWGYTFGSGTRLTVV.